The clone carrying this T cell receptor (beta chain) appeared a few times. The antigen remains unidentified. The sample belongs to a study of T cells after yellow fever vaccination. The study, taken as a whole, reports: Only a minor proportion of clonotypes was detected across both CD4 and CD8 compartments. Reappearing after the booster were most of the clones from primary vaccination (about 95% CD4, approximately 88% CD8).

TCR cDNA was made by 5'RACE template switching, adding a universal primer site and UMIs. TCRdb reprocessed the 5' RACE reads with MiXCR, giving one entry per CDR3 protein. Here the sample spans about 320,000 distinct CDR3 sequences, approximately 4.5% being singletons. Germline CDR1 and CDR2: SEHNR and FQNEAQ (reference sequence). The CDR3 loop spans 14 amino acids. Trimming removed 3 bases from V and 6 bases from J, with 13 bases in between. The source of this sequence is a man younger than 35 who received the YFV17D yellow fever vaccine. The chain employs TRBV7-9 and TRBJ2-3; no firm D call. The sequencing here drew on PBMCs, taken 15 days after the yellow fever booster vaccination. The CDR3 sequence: CASSFSSRKDTQYF. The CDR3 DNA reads TGTGCCAGCAGCTTTTCGAGCAGGAAGGATACGCAGTATTTT.